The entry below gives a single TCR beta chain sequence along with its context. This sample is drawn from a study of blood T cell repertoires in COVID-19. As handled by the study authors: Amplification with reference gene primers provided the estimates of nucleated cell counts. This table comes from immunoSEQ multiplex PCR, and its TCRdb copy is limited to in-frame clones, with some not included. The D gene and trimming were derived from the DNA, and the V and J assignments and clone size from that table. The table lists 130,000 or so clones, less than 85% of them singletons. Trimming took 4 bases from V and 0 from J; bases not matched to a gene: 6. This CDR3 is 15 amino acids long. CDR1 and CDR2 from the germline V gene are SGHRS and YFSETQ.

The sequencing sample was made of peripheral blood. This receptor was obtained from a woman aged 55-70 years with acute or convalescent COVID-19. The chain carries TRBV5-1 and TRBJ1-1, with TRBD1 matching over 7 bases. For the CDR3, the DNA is TGCGCCAGCAGCGAACGACAGGGTATGAACACTGAAGCTTTCTTT. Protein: CASSERQGMNTEAFF.